This passage covers 15 T cell receptor beta chains from one sample sequenced in a study of OX40 agonist ivuxolimab in advanced cancers. Repertoires were generated with immunoSEQ multiplex PCR, while TCRdb's copy carries only in-frame clones and drops some. The sample lists about 64,000 clones, around 83% seen once, with 4% to 5% in the top ten. The material sequenced was CD4+ or CD8+ T cells sorted from blood, taken in a trial of the OX40 agonist ivuxolimab. The receptors derive from an adult with an advanced solid tumor such as melanoma, head and neck, liver or kidney cancer.

The chain links TRBV15 to TRBJ2-1; D gene ambiguous. The V end lost 3 bases, the J end lost 2 bases, and 11 bases lay between the germline ends. Germline lookup yields CDR1 LNHNV and CDR2 YYDKDF (reference sequence). The CDR3 has 15 residues. CDR3 in amino acids: CATSRFLEPYNEQFF. As DNA, the CDR3 is TGTGCCACCAGCAGGTTCCTAGAGCCCTACAATGAGCAGTTCTTC.

This clone was seen just once. The chain carries TRBV11-1 and TRBJ1-2, with 8 positions matching TRBD1. Trimming took 3 bases from V and 9 from J; bases not matched to a gene: 15. The CDR3 sequence is 16 residues long. Germline CDR1 SGHAT, CDR2 FQDESV (reference sequence). The CDR3 protein is CASSFGRNSGGVSYTF. The CDR3 region has the DNA TGTGCCAGCAGCTTCGGACGAAACTCAGGGGGCGTGAGCTACACCTTC.

The genes are TRBV19 and TRBJ1-2, with D uncertain. Trimming pared 2 bases from V and 2 bases from J, leaving 6 bases between. This CDR3 contains 13 residues. The germline CDR1 and CDR2 sequences are LNHDA and SQIVND (reference sequence). CDR3 sequence reads: CASSIWENYGYTF. The CDR3 bases are TGTGCCAGTAGTATATGGGAGAACTATGGCTACACCTTC.

V and J are TRBV7-2 and TRBJ1-6; 9 positions match TRBD1. Germline CDR1 SGHTA, CDR2 FQGNSA. The CDR3 totals 14 residues. V was pared by 5 bases and J by 9 bases, with 5 bases of the junction left unmatched. CDR3 amino acids: CASSPGQGGSPLHF. DNA for the CDR3: TGTGCCAGCAGCCCGGGACAGGGCGGTTCACCCCTCCACTTT. Supplemented by reference TRBV7-2 and TRBJ1-6, the full variable domain reads GAGVSQSPSNKVTEKGKDVELRCDPISGHTALYWYRQSLGQGLEFLIYFQGNSAPDKSGLPSDRFSAERTGGSVSTLTIQRTQQEDSAVYLCASSPGQGGSPLHFGNGTRLTVT.

The chain has TRBV7-3 and TRBJ2-7, with 7 bases fitting TRBD2. The CDR3 has 18 amino acids. The trim removed 3 bases at V and 1 base at J, leaving 15 bases unmatched. From germline, CDR1 is SGHTA and CDR2 FQGTGA. The CDR3, as DNA: TGTGCCAGCAGCTTGTCAAATTCGGGGGAGGGTTGGTCCTACGAGCAGTACTTC. Its translation: CASSLSNSGEGWSYEQYF.

This clone has a single count. The CDR3 region has the DNA TGTGCCAGCAGTTACAGGGGACAGTACAATGAGCAGTTCTTC. Residues: CASSYRGQYNEQFF. The chain recombines TRBV6-6 with TRBJ2-1; TRBD1 matches 7 bases. V shed 2 bases and J 4 bases; nucleotides not matched to a gene: 2. The germline CDR1 and CDR2 sequences are MNHNY and SVGAGI (reference sequence). This CDR3 comprises 14 residues.

The gene calls are TRBV6-5 and TRBJ2-2, with 10 bases fitting TRBD2. The V segment lost 4 bases and the J segment 6 bases; nucleotides outside the gene matches: 5. The CDR3 runs to 15 residues. Germline-derived CDR1 and CDR2 are MNHEY and SVGAGI. The CDR3 nucleotides read TGTGCCAGCAGTTGGAGCGGGAGGGCCTCCGGGGAGCTGTTTTTT. As protein: CASSWSGRASGELFF.

The chain joins TRBV14 to TRBJ2-7; D is possibly TRBD2 (6 bases). The V end was cut by 1 base, the J end by 3 bases, with 10 bases between. CDR1 SGHDN and CDR2 FVKESK come from the germline V gene. This CDR3 comprises 14 residues. The CDR3 DNA reads TGTGCCAGCAGCCAAGGTAGCGGCCACTACGAGCAGTACTTC. This encodes CASSQGSGHYEQYF.

The chain employs TRBV29-1 and TRBJ2-1; 7 bases line up with TRBD1. Germline CDR1 and CDR2: SQVTM and ANQGSEA. The ends lost 6 bases at V and 5 bases at J; junction bases unmatched: 7. The CDR3 runs 13 residues. In DNA form, the CDR3 reads TGCAGCGTGCGGGCCCAGGGGGACAATGAGCAGTTCTTC. The encoded protein is CSVRAQGDNEQFF.

The chain recombines TRBV4-3 with TRBJ1-6, with D perhaps TRBD1 (6 bases). V lost 0 bases to trimming and J lost 5 bases, with 17 bases between them. Germline CDR1 is LGHNA and CDR2 is YSLEER. The length of the CDR3 is 18 residues. The CDR3 reads CASSQDSARGLNNSPLHF. The DNA for the CDR3 is TGCGCCAGCAGCCAAGATTCGGCCAGGGGTCTTAATAATTCACCCCTCCACTTT.

This CDR3 is CASSSLLRSDTQYF. CDR3 bases: TGTGCCAGCAGCTCGTTACTCCGGTCAGATACGCAGTATTTT. The chain has TRBV5-6 and TRBJ2-3; D is ambiguous. The CDR3 is 14 residues long. Germline CDR1 reads SGHDT; CDR2 reads YYEEEE. The germline V and J ends were trimmed by 3 bases and 4 bases, with 12 bases remaining between them.

In its sample, this clone was seen a few times. This chain uses TRBV7-3 with TRBJ2-1, with D unclear. The CDR3 is made up of 11 amino acids. The V end lost 5 bases, the J end lost 8 bases, and 7 bases lay between the germline ends. In germline, CDR1 is SGHTA, CDR2 FQGTGA. The DNA for the CDR3 is TGTGCCAGCAGCCTGGGCGATGAGCAGTTCTTC. As protein: CASSLGDEQFF.

V is TRBV11-2 and J is TRBJ2-1, with D possibly being TRBD1 (5 bases). In germline, CDR1 is SGHAT, CDR2 FQNNGV. V shed 1 base and J shed 8 bases, with 12 bases lying between them. This CDR3 is built from 14 residues. The CDR3 nucleotides read TGTGCCAGCAGCTTAGTCCTGCAAGGGGATGAGCAGTTCTTC. Translating it yields CASSLVLQGDEQFF. The complete variable domain, with remaining parts taken from reference TRBV11-2 and TRBJ2-1, reads EAGVAQSPRYKIIEKRQSVAFWCNPISGHATLYWYQQILGQGPKLLIQFQNNGVVDDSQLPKDRFSAERLKGVDSTLKIQPAKLEDSAVYLCASSLVLQGDEQFFGPGTRLTVL.

The V call is TRBV5-4, the J call TRBJ2-1; weak D call: TRBD2 (5 bases). Germline loops: CDR1 SGHNT, CDR2 YYREEE (reference sequence). This CDR3 region has 17 residues. V gave up 1 base and J gave up 8 bases, with 22 bases separating them. CDR3 region: CASSLITADPTVDEQFF. The CDR3 nucleotides are TGTGCCAGCAGCTTGATCACAGCGGACCCCACGGTGGATGAGCAGTTCTTC.

The rearrangement joins TRBV9 to TRBJ2-1, with 7 bases lining up with TRBD2. This CDR3 is 16 amino acids long. Trimming at V came to 4 bases and at J to 4 bases, leaving 11 bases not matched to a gene. In germline, CDR1 is SGDLS, CDR2 YYNGEE. CDR3 sequence (DNA): TGTGCCAGCAGCCCCCAACCCGGGCGGGGGTACAATGAGCAGTTCTTC. This translates into CASSPQPGRGYNEQFF.